Below, 16 T cell receptor beta chains from the same sample are listed, as sequenced in a study of blood T cell repertoires in COVID-19. The data were produced by immunoSEQ multiplex PCR, yet TCRdb's version contains in-frame clones alone and is incomplete. The table lists 250,000 to 350,000 clones, around 90% of them singletons. Sequenced sample: peripheral blood. Receptors were obtained from a woman in her forties or fifties with COVID-19, enrolled during active disease.

This chain joins TRBV7-2 and TRBJ2-5, with 11 nucleotides matching TRBD1. The V gene end was trimmed by 8 bases and the J gene end by 4 bases; junction bases not matched to a gene: 6. In germline, CDR1 is SGHTA, CDR2 FQGNSA. The CDR3 sequence is 14 residues long. The CDR3 is CASGQGASVETQYF. The CDR3 DNA reads TGTGCCAGCGGACAGGGGGCTTCGGTAGAGACCCAGTACTTC.

This sequence joins TRBV5-1 and TRBJ1-5, with D possibly matching TRBD1 (5 bases). Between the trimmed V and J ends, which lost 2 bases and 2 bases, there was a span of 8 bases. The CDR3 consists of 14 residues. Germline V gene data show CDR1 as SGHRS and CDR2 as YFSETQ. As DNA, the CDR3 is TGCGCCAGCAGCTTTACGACAGGCAATCAGCCCCAGCATTTT. This encodes CASSFTTGNQPQHF. Full variable domain (missing parts from reference TRBV5-1 and TRBJ1-5): KAGVTQTPRYLIKTRGQQVTLSCSPISGHRSVSWYQQTPGQGLQFLFEYFSETQRNKGNFPGRFSGRQFSNSRSEMNVSTLELGDSALYLCASSFTTGNQPQHFGDGTRLSIL.

The chain uses TRBV18 and TRBJ2-7, with a weak D call TRBD2 (6 bases). The germline V and J ends were trimmed by 4 bases and 7 bases, with 20 bases remaining between them. This CDR3 spans 15 amino acids. CDR1 is KGHSH and CDR2 is LQKENI in the germline V gene. The CDR3 DNA reads as TGTGCCAGCTCACACGGAGGAGGGAGCCCCCAGGAGCAGTACTTC. As protein: CASSHGGGSPQEQYF.

The V gene is TRBV19, the J gene TRBJ2-6, with D maybe TRBD1 (6 bases). The V gene lost 7 bases and the J gene lost 0 bases, with 19 bases spanning the gap. Germline V lookup: CDR1 LNHDA, CDR2 SQIVND (reference sequence). This CDR3 contains 18 residues. The CDR3 DNA reads as TGTGCCAGTAACCCGGACAGTTCTTTCCCCTCTGGGGCCAACGTCCTGACTTTC. Amino acids: CASNPDSSFPSGANVLTF.

The rearrangement uses TRBV6-5 and TRBJ2-7, with TRBD2 as a possible D gene (5 bases). Germline assignment: CDR1 MNHEY and CDR2 SVGAGI. The CDR3 has 12 residues. Trimming stripped 8 bases from V and 3 bases from J, with 11 bases between. CDR3 region: CASGLKFYEQYF. CDR3 nucleotides: TGTGCCAGCGGACTCAAGTTCTACGAGCAGTACTTC.

The CDR3 sequence is CASSPPGQEGHSGNTIYF. CDR3 bases: TGTGCCAGCTCACCCCCCGGACAGGAGGGTCACTCTGGAAACACCATATATTTT. The chain links TRBV18 to TRBJ1-3, with 7 bases lining up with TRBD1. V lost 3 bases, J lost 0 bases, and 11 bases stayed unmatched. The CDR3 runs 18 residues. The germline CDR1 and CDR2 sequences are KGHSH and LQKENI.

The genes are TRBV10-3 and TRBJ2-7, with a tentative D call TRBD1 (6 bases). This CDR3 spans 14 amino acids. V lost 11 bases, J lost 0 bases, and 17 bases lay in between. The V gene's germline CDR1 is ENHRY and CDR2 SYGVKD. The chain's CDR3 is CAATSTGSSYEQYF. As DNA, the CDR3 is TGTGCCGCTACATCAACAGGGAGCTCCTACGAGCAGTACTTC.

This clone was counted a few times. This sequence joins TRBV5-5 and TRBJ2-5; 8 bases agree with TRBD1. Trimming took 1 base from V and 2 from J; bases not matched to a gene: 7. There are 16 residues in the CDR3. Germline CDR1 is SGHKS and CDR2 is YYEKEE (reference sequence). In DNA, the CDR3 is TGTGCCAGCAGCTTGCCTTGGACAGGGACACAAGAGACCCAGTACTTC. This gives the protein CASSLPWTGTQETQYF.

This clone was recorded many times. The sample contains more than one DNA sequence encoding this CDR3. This chain joins TRBV2 and TRBJ2-2; D perhaps matches TRBD2 (6 bases). Trimming removed 6 bases at V and 4 bases at J, with 9 bases between. CDR3 length equals 13 residues. Germline CDR1 SNHLY, CDR2 FYNNEI. CDR3 bases: TGTGCCAGCAGCGGAGCGGGCACCGGGGAGCTGTTTTTT. It yields the protein CASSGAGTGELFF.

The table lists this clone with a count of one. Here the CDR3 DNA reads TGTGCCAGCTCACCTATACAGGGGAACACTGAAGCTTTCTTT. Its translation: CASSPIQGNTEAFF. The chain is built from TRBV18 and TRBJ1-1, with D perhaps TRBD1 (6 bases). Looked up from germline, CDR1 is KGHSH and CDR2 is LQKENI. V lost 3 bases, J lost 1 base, and 9 bases lay in between. This CDR3 spans 14 amino acids.

The chain joins TRBV27 to TRBJ2-1, with D perhaps matching TRBD2 (6 bases). The V gene's germline CDR1 is MNHEY and CDR2 SMNVEV (reference sequence). The CDR3 totals 15 residues. Between the trimmed V and J ends, which lost 5 bases and 0 bases, there was a span of 11 bases. The CDR3 sequence: CASSPTSNSYNEQFF. The CDR3, as DNA: TGTGCCAGCAGTCCTACTAGCAACTCCTACAATGAGCAGTTCTTC.

V gene TRBV6-5 combines with J gene TRBJ2-4, with TRBD2 as a possible D gene (5 bases). The CDR3 is 12 residues long. V lost 7 bases, J lost 8 bases, and 12 bases lay in between. Germline assignment: CDR1 MNHEY and CDR2 SVGAGI. In nucleotides, the CDR3 is TGTGCCAGCATATCAGTGGAGGACATTCAGTACTTC. It encodes CASISVEDIQYF.

The chain recombines TRBV11-2 with TRBJ2-7; D possibly corresponds to TRBD1 (6 bases). The germline CDR1 and CDR2 sequences are SGHAT and FQNNGV. The CDR3 contains 13 residues. Trimming pared 4 bases from V and 1 base from J, leaving 8 bases between. DNA for the CDR3: TGTGCCAGCAGCTACGGACAGTCCTACGAGCAGTACTTC. Translation gives CASSYGQSYEQYF.

This rearrangement joins TRBV10-3 to TRBJ2-3, with a tentative D call TRBD2 (5 bases). The germline gives CDR1 ENHRY, CDR2 SYGVKD. The V gene lost 11 bases and the J gene lost 0 bases, with 12 bases spanning the gap. The length of the CDR3 is 13 residues. The CDR3 coding sequence is TGTGCCGTCCGGACTGGTAGCACAGATACGCAGTATTTT. It translates to CAVRTGSTDTQYF.

This chain joins TRBV2 and TRBJ2-7, with a possible D match to TRBD1 (5 bases). V was pared by 3 bases and J by 4 bases, with 13 bases between. Looked up from germline, CDR1 is SNHLY and CDR2 is FYNNEI. The CDR3 contains 14 residues. CDR3 sequence reads: CASSDVTAIYEQYF. The CDR3 nucleotides read TGTGCCAGCAGTGATGTGACAGCAATTTACGAGCAGTACTTC.

The chain couples TRBV27 to TRBJ2-7; 11 nucleotides agree with TRBD1. The V gene's germline CDR1 is MNHEY and CDR2 SMNVEV (reference sequence). V trimming: 6 bases; J trimming: 0 bases; junction bases outside the gene matches: 4. The CDR3 sequence is 15 residues long. CDR3 region: CASSRGQGASYEQYF. The CDR3 DNA reads as TGTGCCAGCAGCCGCGGACAGGGGGCCTCCTACGAGCAGTACTTC.